This T cell receptor (beta chain) was identified during a study of radiation and T cells in renal cell carcinoma. This CDR3 has 10 amino acids. Germline assignment: CDR1 DFQATT and CDR2 SNEGSKA (reference sequence). TCRdb keeps only in-frame clones here, not all; method: immunoSEQ multiplex PCR. The table shows roughly 150,000 clones, with roughly 86% occurring only once. As to time point: blood 2 weeks post-SBRT. Stated treatment: 15 Gy SBRT to primary tumor, nephrectomy 4 weeks later. This renal cell carcinoma was of the clear cell type. Sample: blood, taken from a patient whose treatment included radiotherapy and nephrectomy. The chain joins TRBV20-1 to TRBJ1-3, with D unclear. This receptor was taken from a woman aged 50 to 65 with renal cell carcinoma. In nucleotides, the CDR3 is TGCGGGAGCCGGGGAAACACCATATATTTT. Its translation: CGSRGNTIYF.